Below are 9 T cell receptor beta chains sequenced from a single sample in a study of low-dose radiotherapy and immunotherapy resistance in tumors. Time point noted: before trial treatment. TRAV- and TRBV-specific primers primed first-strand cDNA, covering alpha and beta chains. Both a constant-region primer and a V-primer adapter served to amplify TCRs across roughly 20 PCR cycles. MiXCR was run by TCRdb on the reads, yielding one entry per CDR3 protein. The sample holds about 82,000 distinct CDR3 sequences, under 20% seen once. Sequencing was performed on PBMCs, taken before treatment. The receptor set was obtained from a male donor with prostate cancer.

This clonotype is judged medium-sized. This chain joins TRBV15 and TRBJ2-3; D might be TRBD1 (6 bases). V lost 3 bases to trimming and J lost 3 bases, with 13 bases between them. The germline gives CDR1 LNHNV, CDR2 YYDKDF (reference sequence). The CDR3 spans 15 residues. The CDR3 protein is CATSSRDTATDTQYF. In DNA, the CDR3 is TGTGCCACCAGCAGCCGGGACACCGCAACAGATACGCAGTATTTT.

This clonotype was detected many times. The CDR3 DNA is TGTGCCACCAGCAGGGGAGGGAACTATGGCTACACCTTC. Encoded protein: CATSRGGNYGYTF. The chain joins TRBV15 to TRBJ1-2, with D uncertain. This CDR3 contains 13 residues. Germline V gives CDR1 LNHNV, CDR2 YYDKDF (reference sequence). V gave up 3 bases and J gave up 2 bases, with 7 bases separating them.

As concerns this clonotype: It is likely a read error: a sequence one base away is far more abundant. The CDR3 reads CATSDWRGDRGPYNEKFF. CDR3 DNA sequence: TGTGCCACCAGTGATTGGCGCGGGGACAGGGGACCATACAATGAGAAGTTCTTC. The chain is built from TRBV9 and TRBJ2-1, with TRBD1 identical over 10 bases. Germline V gene data show CDR1 as SGDLS and CDR2 as YYNGEE. The CDR3 length is 18 residues.

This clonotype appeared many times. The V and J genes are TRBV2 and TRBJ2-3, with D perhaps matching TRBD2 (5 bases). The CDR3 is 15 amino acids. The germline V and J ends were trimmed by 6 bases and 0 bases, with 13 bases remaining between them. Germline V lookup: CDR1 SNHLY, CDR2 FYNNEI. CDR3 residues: CASSSSGTSTDTQYF. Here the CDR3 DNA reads TGTGCCAGCAGCTCCAGCGGTACAAGCACAGATACGCAGTATTTT. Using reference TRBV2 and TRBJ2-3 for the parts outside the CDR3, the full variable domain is EPEVTQTPSHQVTQMGQEVILRCVPISNHLYFYWYRQILGQKVEFLVSFYNNEISEKSEIFDDQFSVERPDGSNFTLKIRSTKLEDSAMYFCASSSSGTSTDTQYFGPGTRLTVL.

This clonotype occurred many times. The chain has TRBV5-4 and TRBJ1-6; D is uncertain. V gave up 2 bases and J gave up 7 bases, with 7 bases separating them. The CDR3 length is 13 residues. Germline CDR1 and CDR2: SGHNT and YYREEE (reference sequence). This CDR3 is CASSLDGNSPLHF. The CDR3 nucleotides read TGTGCCAGCAGCTTAGACGGGAATTCACCCCTCCACTTT.

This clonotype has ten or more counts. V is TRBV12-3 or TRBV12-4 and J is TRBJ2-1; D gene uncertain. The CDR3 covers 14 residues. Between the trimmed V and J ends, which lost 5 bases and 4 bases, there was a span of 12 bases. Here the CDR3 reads CASSPDSRYNEQFF. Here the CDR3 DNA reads TGTGCCAGCAGTCCCGACTCCCGGTACAATGAGCAGTTCTTC.

CDR3: CASSSHPGQTTLSSYEQYF. In DNA, the CDR3 is TGTGCCAGCAGCTCTCACCCGGGACAGACCACGCTCAGCTCCTACGAGCAGTACTTC. This rearrangement joins TRBV7-9 to TRBJ2-7; TRBD1 aligns across 7 bases. Germline V lookup: CDR1 SEHNR, CDR2 FQNEAQ (reference sequence). The CDR3 length is 19 residues. V shed 4 bases, J shed 0 bases, and the junction held 18 bases outside the gene matches.

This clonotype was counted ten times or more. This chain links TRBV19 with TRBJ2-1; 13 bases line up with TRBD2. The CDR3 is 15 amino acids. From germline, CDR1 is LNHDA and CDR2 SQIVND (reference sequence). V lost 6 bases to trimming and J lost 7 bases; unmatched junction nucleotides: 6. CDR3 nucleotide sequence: TGTGCCAGTAGGACCACTAGCGGGAGGGCAAATGAGCAGTTCTTC. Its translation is CASRTTSGRANEQFF.

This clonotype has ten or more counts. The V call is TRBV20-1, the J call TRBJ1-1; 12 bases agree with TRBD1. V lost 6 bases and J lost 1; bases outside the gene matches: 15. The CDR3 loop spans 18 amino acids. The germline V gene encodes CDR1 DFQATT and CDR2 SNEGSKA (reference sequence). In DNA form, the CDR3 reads TGCAGTGCCCAGACCGGGACAGGGGGCATACGTGGGAACACTGAAGCTTTCTTT. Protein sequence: CSAQTGTGGIRGNTEAFF.